One sample yielded the 19 T cell receptor beta chains listed below, sequenced in a study of T cell responses to AZD1222 COVID-19 vaccine. Profiling relied on immunoSEQ multiplex PCR, and the TCRdb table lists in-frame clones only, not all of them. The table has roughly 120,000 clones, around 92% seen once. Source: peripheral blood, taken on day 0 of AZD1222 vaccination. These TCRs come from an adult in good health.

This chain links TRBV15 with TRBJ2-3; D not certain. V was shortened by 0 bases and J by 6 bases, with 16 bases between the two germline ends. The CDR3 totals 16 residues. Germline V CDR1 and CDR2: LNHNV, YYDKDF (reference sequence). CDR3 amino acids: CATSREFGSLIDTQYF. CDR3 bases: TGTGCCACCAGCAGAGAATTCGGATCGCTCATCGATACGCAGTATTTT.

The V call is TRBV19, the J call TRBJ2-5; possibly TRBD2 for D (6 bases). The CDR3 sequence is 14 residues long. CDR1 and CDR2 (germline): LNHDA, SQIVND (reference sequence). The V gene lost 5 bases and the J gene lost 0 bases, with 10 bases spanning the gap. CDR3 in amino acids: CASSYGGYQETQYF. CDR3 sequence (DNA): TGTGCCAGTAGTTATGGAGGGTACCAAGAGACCCAGTACTTC.

The chain has TRBV30 and TRBJ2-7; unclear D gene. The germline V gene has CDR1 GTSNPN and CDR2 SVGIG (reference sequence). V was cut by 4 bases and J by 0 bases, with 7 bases left in between. This CDR3 spans 12 amino acids. The CDR3, as DNA: TGTGCCTGGAATCGGGTCTCCTACGAGCAGTACTTC. It codes for CAWNRVSYEQYF.

V and J are TRBV6-1 and TRBJ1-1, with D possibly being TRBD1 (5 bases). Germline CDR1 and CDR2: MNHNS and SASEGT. V dropped 2 bases and J dropped 1 base, with 11 bases sitting between them. This CDR3 is 15 amino acids long. CDR3 sequence: CASSEPSGPNTEAFF. The CDR3 coding sequence is TGTGCCAGCAGTGAACCGTCGGGACCGAACACTGAAGCTTTCTTT.

The CDR3 coding sequence is TGTGCCAGCAGTTTTCTTCCCCAGACAGGGCGTCGTTCACCCCTCCACTTT. It codes for CASSFLPQTGRRSPLHF. The V and J genes are TRBV28 and TRBJ1-6, with 7 bases lining up with TRBD1. J was trimmed by 9 bases and V by 3 bases; bases with no gene match: 14. CDR1 is MDHEN and CDR2 is SYDVKM in the germline V gene. The CDR3 is 17 amino acids.

This clone was found a few times. This chain uses TRBV18 with TRBJ1-1; D is undetermined. V lost 5 bases to trimming and J lost 0 bases, with 7 bases between them. This CDR3 spans 13 amino acids. The germline gives CDR1 KGHSH, CDR2 LQKENI. The CDR3 region is CASSGKMNTEAFF. CDR3 bases: TGTGCCAGCTCAGGGAAGATGAACACTGAAGCTTTCTTT.

The chain employs TRBV7-2 and TRBJ2-5, with a weak D call TRBD2 (6 bases). In germline, CDR1 is SGHTA, CDR2 FQGNSA. The CDR3 is made up of 14 amino acids. Trimming removed 4 bases at V and 7 bases at J, with 16 bases between. CDR3 residues: CASSSRALGGTQYF. The DNA of the CDR3 is TGTGCCAGCAGCTCGAGGGCACTGGGGGGGACCCAGTACTTC.

V usage is TRBV12-3 or TRBV12-4 and J usage is TRBJ1-1; D remains ambiguous. The CDR3 contains 13 residues. V was cut by 7 bases and J by 11 bases, with 20 bases left in between. CDR3 DNA: TGTGCCAGCACTTTGAAGGCTGGCCCCGGGGCTTTCTTT. This gives the protein CASTLKAGPGAFF.

The chain couples TRBV28 to TRBJ1-3; no reliable D call. The CDR3 length is 12 residues. The germline V gene has CDR1 MDHEN and CDR2 SYDVKM. V was shortened by 8 bases and J by 4 bases, with 9 bases between the two germline ends. CDR3 region: CASRDPGNTIYF. The CDR3 DNA is TGTGCCAGCCGGGATCCCGGAAACACCATATATTTT.

The chain links TRBV7-9 to TRBJ1-6; D gene unclear. The V gene's germline CDR1 is SEHNR and CDR2 FQNEAQ (reference sequence). This CDR3 is built from 13 residues. Trimming removed 3 bases at V and 8 bases at J, with 8 bases between. CDR3 loop: CASSLEGDSPLHF. CDR3 DNA sequence: TGTGCCAGCAGCTTGGAGGGTGATTCACCCCTCCACTTT.

This rearrangement joins TRBV11-1 to TRBJ2-7; D gene unclear. This CDR3 region has 14 residues. The V gene lost 3 bases and the J gene lost 3 bases, with 12 bases spanning the gap. Germline V gene sequence: CDR1 SGHAT, CDR2 FQDESV (reference sequence). DNA for the CDR3: TGTGCCAGCAGCTTGGGTGGTCGAAGCTACGAGCAGTACTTC. Its protein is CASSLGGRSYEQYF.

The J gene is TRBJ1-1, the V gene TRBV18; unclear D gene. V was trimmed by 3 bases and J by 0 bases, leaving 11 bases between them. Per germline, CDR1 KGHSH and CDR2 LQKENI. The CDR3 runs to 15 residues. The CDR3 coding sequence is TGTGCCAGCTCACCTACTGGTAGGATGAACACTGAAGCTTTCTTT. It codes for CASSPTGRMNTEAFF.

The rearrangement links TRBV28 to TRBJ2-1, with no clear D. Trimming removed 2 bases from V and 10 bases from J, with 12 bases in between. The V gene's germline CDR1 is MDHEN and CDR2 SYDVKM. The CDR3 is made up of 13 amino acids. CDR3 DNA: TGTGCCAGCAGTTTAGGACCCCTAGGGGAGCAGTTCTTC. Protein sequence: CASSLGPLGEQFF.

The rearrangement links TRBV7-2 to TRBJ1-3; D unresolved. The CDR3 length is 15 residues. Trimming removed 5 bases from V and 7 bases from J, with 18 bases in between. Germline V gives CDR1 SGHTA, CDR2 FQGNSA. The CDR3: CASSPEANIRNTIYF. The DNA of the CDR3 is TGTGCCAGCAGCCCAGAAGCTAACATAAGGAACACCATATATTTT.

The chain employs TRBV30 and TRBJ1-2; D not resolved. The CDR3 consists of 12 residues. CDR1 is GTSNPN and CDR2 is SVGIG in the germline V gene (reference sequence). The germline V and J ends were trimmed by 5 bases and 7 bases, with 14 bases remaining between them. The CDR3 region has the DNA TGTGCCTGGGTCGTCCCTCCAGGTGGCTACACCTTC. Its translation: CAWVVPPGGYTF.

The chain employs TRBV2 and TRBJ2-5, with unresolved D. The better agreement between TRBJ2-7 and the DNA end casts doubt on the J call. Germline loops: CDR1 SNHLY, CDR2 FYNNEI. This CDR3 region has 11 residues. CDR3 sequence (DNA): TGTGCCAGCAGTGATGCTTACGAGCAGTACTTC. Encoded protein: CASSDAYEQYF.

This clone has just one count. The chain employs TRBV7-8 and TRBJ1-2, with no clear D. The V end lost 5 bases, the J end lost 4 bases, and 8 bases lay between the germline ends. Germline V lookup: CDR1 SGHVS, CDR2 FQNEAQ. This CDR3 contains 12 residues. CDR3: CASSLDGYGYTF. The CDR3 bases are TGTGCCAGCAGCCTCGACGGCTATGGCTACACCTTC.

V gene TRBV30 combines with J gene TRBJ1-2; the D is unclear. Per the germline V gene, CDR1 is GTSNPN and CDR2 is SVGIG (reference sequence). This CDR3 region has 12 residues. The V end lost 4 bases, the J end lost 5 bases, and 11 bases lay between the germline ends. CDR3 nucleotides: TGTGCCTGGATGAAGGCTAGGTATGGCTACACCTTC. As protein: CAWMKARYGYTF. Based on the CDR3 plus reference TRBV30 and TRBJ1-2, the full variable domain is SQTIHQWPATLVQPVGSPLSLECTVEGTSNPNLYWYRQAAGRGLQLLFYSVGIGQISSEVPQNLSASRPQDRQFILSSKKLLLSDSGFYLCAWMKARYGYTFGSGTRLTVV.

CDR3 DNA sequence: TGTGCCACGTGCAGGGGATCCAGGAGGCCCCAGCATTTT. It codes for CATCRGSRRPQHF. The chain couples TRBV15 to TRBJ1-5; tentatively, D is TRBD1 (6 bases). V was trimmed by 9 bases and J by 9 bases, leaving 18 bases between them. In germline, CDR1 is LNHNV, CDR2 YYDKDF (reference sequence). The length of the CDR3 is 13 residues.